The TCR beta chain under discussion was sequenced for a study of CD8 T cells in ankylosing spondylitis. The study's findings and limits: Among TCR beta sequences, a motif of fewer than 10 highly homologous variants appeared characteristic of ankylosing spondylitis blood.

Each CDR3 protein is one row after TCRdb ran MiXCR on the 5' RACE reads. Here the sample spans roughly 700,000 distinct CDR3 sequences, around a fifth being singletons. The V end was cut by 5 bases, the J end by 1 base, with 11 bases between. CDR1 and CDR2 (germline): SGHVS, FQNEAQ. The CDR3 consists of 14 residues. This clonotype was picked up a small number of times. The antigen is undetermined. This TCR was recovered from a male donor with ankylosing spondylitis. V is TRBV7-8 and J is TRBJ1-1, with no clear D. The specimen sequenced was blood, either unsorted or a sorted T cell fraction (not recorded which). Here the CDR3 DNA reads TGTGCCAGCAGCGCCCCCGGGCCGAACACTGAAGCTTTCTTT. The encoded protein is CASSAPGPNTEAFF. The variable domain in full, with the rest retrieved from reference TRBV7-8 and TRBJ1-1, is GAGVSQSPRYKVAKRGQDVALRCDPISGHVSLFWYQQALGQGPEFLTYFQNEAQLDKSGLPSDRFFAERPEGSVSTLKIQRTQQEDSAVYLCASSAPGPNTEAFFGQGTRLTVV.